This TCR beta chain derives from a study of low-dose radiotherapy and immunotherapy resistance in tumors. Time point: after trial treatment. Treatment noted: LDRT plus nivolumab, ipilimumab, low-dose cyclophosphamide and aspirin (RACIN trial). TRAV and TRBV primers primed cDNA for both TCRalpha and TCRbeta. TCRs were put through 15 to 25 PCR cycles of amplification with Phusion. A constant-region primer and the V-primer adapter served as the primer pair. TCRdb re-derived calls from the reads in MiXCR, one entry per CDR3 protein. Counted here are 95,000 to 100,000 distinct CDR3 sequences, around 21% occurring once; the ten biggest clones make up over 3.5%. This clonotype has ten or more counts. Trimming shortened V by 3 bases and J by 5 bases, and 13 bases separated the two germline ends. This CDR3 is 14 amino acids long. The V gene's germline CDR1 is SNHLY and CDR2 FYNNEI.

The sample in question was PBMCs, obtained after low-dose radiotherapy plus immunotherapy. This sequence joins TRBV2 and TRBJ1-1; D ambiguous. This clonotype originated in a male donor with prostate cancer. CDR3 sequence (DNA): TGTGCCAGCAGTGAGGGGTTCGGCCCGACTGAAGCTTTCTTT. Translation: CASSEGFGPTEAFF.